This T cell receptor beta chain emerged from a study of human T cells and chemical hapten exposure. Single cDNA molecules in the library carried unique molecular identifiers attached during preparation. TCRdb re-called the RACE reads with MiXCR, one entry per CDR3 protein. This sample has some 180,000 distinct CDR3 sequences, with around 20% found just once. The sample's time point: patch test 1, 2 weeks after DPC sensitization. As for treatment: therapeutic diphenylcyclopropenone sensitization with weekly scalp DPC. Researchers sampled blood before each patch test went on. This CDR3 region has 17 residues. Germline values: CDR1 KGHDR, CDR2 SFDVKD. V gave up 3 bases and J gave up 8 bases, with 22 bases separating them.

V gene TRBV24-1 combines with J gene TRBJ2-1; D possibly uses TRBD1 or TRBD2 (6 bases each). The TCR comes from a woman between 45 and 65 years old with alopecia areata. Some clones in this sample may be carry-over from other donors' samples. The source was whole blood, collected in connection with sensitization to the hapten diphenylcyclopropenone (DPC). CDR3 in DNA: TGTGCCACCAGTGATACAGGACGGGGGCCGAAGTCGCATGAGCAGTTCTTC. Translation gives CATSDTGRGPKSHEQFF.